The present T cell receptor (beta chain) was sequenced within a study of cytomegalovirus exposure and HLA in healthy donors (dated by TCRdb to 2015 to 2018). Turning to the overall study: According to an earlier analysis of a few hundred of the donors, roughly 180 million T cells yielded approximately 120 million unique TCR beta sequences and approximately 300 Gb of sequence data. Donor age, sex, ethnicity and CMV serostatus were compiled alongside the repertoire data. Both class I and class II loci were covered by HLA typing, at four-digit resolution. The T cell repertoires of 550 to 850 subjects were profiled by immunosequencing and related to cytomegalovirus serostatus. In a later genetic analysis, genome-wide SNP genotypes for about 65% of the 666 donors were used, and that subset was treated as a discovery cohort. Of the roughly 400 genotyped donors, 65% to 90% fell in the genetic ancestry cluster associated with self-reported Caucasian donors. An earlier analysis of some 600 of the donors applied high-throughput TCR beta sequencing to assess whether each TCR beta V gene segment acted as functional or pseudogenic. About 5 DR-DQ haplotypes were handled as single units for association and clustering, since linkage in the cohort was strong. The number of donors typed differed by locus, with roughly 620-640 for A, B, C, DRB1 and DQB1, 522 for DQA1, 600 to 610 for DPA1, and some 450 for DPB1. High-throughput TCR immunosequencing, statistical association of individual TCRs with disease status, and machine learning were combined to predict cytomegalovirus infection status. To study patterns of TCR occurrence, a later analysis re-analyzed previously published TCR beta repertoires from 666 donors and added high-resolution HLA genotyping. An early release covering just under 650 HLA-typed donors comprised approximately 290 gigabases of sequencing data and roughly 86 million unique TCR sequences. On average, 235,054 unique TCR beta nucleotide sequences were sequenced per donor among roughly 430 genotyped donors of the cohort, with roughly 18% of those sequences being non-productive. In addition to the first cohort of 666 subjects, a separate validation cohort of over 90 different subjects was used. Rather than using new phenotypic data, the later analysis identified candidate immune exposures from TCR beta sequences and from how often those sequences occurred across donors. The study aimed to test whether cataloging public T cell receptors could reveal signatures of past pathogen exposure. Every discovery cohort repertoire had been produced on one sequencing platform.

Overall results and qualifications from the work: V-gene and J-gene trimming of TCR beta chains was associated with a missense DCLRE1C variant in a later genetic analysis, and the association was replicated in an independent cohort. Linkage disequilibrium might explain the correlated functional status among segregating V segments, but an unknown experimental factor could not be ruled out. A further reported finding was that TCR beta sequences accurately predicted the HLA-A and HLA-B alleles for most subjects in the first cohort. The authors suggested that the approach could potentially be generalized to other disease states and immunological phenotypes. In a later analysis, most CMV-associated TCR beta chains were found to appear HLA-restricted, with HLA associations seemingly driven largely by CMV exposure. Because counts were too low, around 18 rarely observed V segments, including chromosome 9 orphons, were left out of the earlier analysis of over 550 of the donors. In a later analysis, the rate of TCR association differed among HLA loci, with DRB1 alleles having the most associated TCRs and HLA-C alleles having the fewest. According to a later analysis, parvovirus B19, influenza, CMV and Epstein-Barr virus appeared linked to several top co-occurrence clusters. HLA typing was unavailable for some donors at each locus, so association tests used only the typed subset. Strong co-occurrence of HLA alleles, especially DR and DQ, made assigning TCR associations to individual alleles difficult. A later analysis associated 16,951 TCR beta sequences with specific HLA alleles at a false discovery rate of 0.05. In the study, 150 to 200 TCR beta chains were listed as associated with cytomegalovirus. In vitro tests confirmed that a few of the cytomegalovirus-associated TCR beta chains recognize cytomegalovirus antigens. Immune exposure information for the cohort was limited to CMV serostatus. Some IMGT-functional V segments, including TRBV6-2 and TRBV6-3, could not be told apart with the 87-base-pair reads, so those segments were excluded. Most TCR sequences were seen in very few donors, while some public TCRs were found in many individuals. Sequencing depth was assumed to be roughly uniform across donors in the presence/absence analyses, though that assumption may not hold. Broadly in line with IMGT annotations, most TCR beta V segments showed up in productive rearrangements about 90% or about 30% of the time in an earlier analysis of some 590 of the donors. A group of highly shared sequence variants was considered likely to be a technical artifact of the sequencing pipeline. The cohort was sequenced for TCR beta chains only, and without alpha or paired-chain data the features that could be detected were limited. In a later analysis, HLA-associated TCR beta chains showed more clonal expansion and lower generation probabilities than non-associated chains that were equally common. Compared with the approximately 670-donor mean, donors in an Asian-associated ancestry cluster had fewer N-insertions in productive TCRs, according to a later genetic analysis. The classifier was reported to diagnose cytomegalovirus status with high specificity and sensitivity in both the original cohort and the validation cohort.

As to this clone: This clone's antigen is unknown. No much larger clone is present one base from it, and per-base qualities are unavailable.

The junction shows trimming of 0 bases on V and 0 bases on J, plus 6 bases between the germline ends. CDR1 and CDR2 are read off the germline V gene (reference sequence) as GTSNPN and SVGIG. From cysteine to phenylalanine, the CDR3 is 15 amino acids long. Only the CDR3 part of the read is kept: 45 bases, read in frame from the first base. In total, 600 or so healthy bone marrow donors made up the cohort. At the time of sampling, every cohort member was nominally healthy, though immune exposures that went unrecorded were likely present. The donor tested CMV seronegative and was one of the 352 seronegative cohort members. A peripheral blood sample was collected from each donor, and TCR beta sequencing was performed on peripheral blood mononuclear cells. The Qiagen DNeasy Blood Extraction Kit was used to extract genomic DNA from the blood cell samples. The method was the immunoSEQ multiplex PCR assay. For the multiplex PCR, a mixture combining 60 forward primers for TCR Vbeta segments and 13 reverse primers for TCR Jbeta segments was used. Amplification of the CDR3 region of rearranged TCR beta genes was performed with a multiplex PCR assay on genomic DNA. The Illumina HiSeq System was used to sequence the amplified TCR beta libraries as 87-base-pair reads. In the source study's methods: A later analysis tallied 75 million to 95 million unique TCR beta chains across the 666 repertoires, and approximately 12 million of those chains were shared by two or more donors. Raw reads were error-corrected and collapsed into unique sequences by a nearest-neighbor algorithm in which closely related sequences were merged to remove PCR and sequencing errors. V, D and J gene segments were assigned by aligning CDR3 sequences to IMGT reference sequences. For a sequence to be retained, a match of at least six nucleotides was required to both a V gene segment and a J gene segment. A rearrangement counted as productive if the CDR3 had no stop codons and remained in frame with V and J, and every other rearrangement counted as non-productive. Following IMGT convention, CDR3 was defined as the stretch from the second conserved V-encoded cysteine to the conserved J-encoded phenylalanine. The earlier analysis of roughly 590 of the donors excluded any sequence lacking an unambiguous match to a single V gene segment. In an earlier analysis of 587 of the donors, V segments were called functional above 56.7% productive rearrangements and were called segregating when the between-donor standard deviation exceeded 5%. A statistical classification framework was developed to diagnose cytomegalovirus status using the catalog of TCR beta chain sequences. In a later analysis, TCR nucleotide sequences were compared against IMGT/GENE-DB human TR gene sequences so that V and J genes could be assigned. In a later analysis, CDR3 sequences and most-parsimonious VDJ recombination scenarios were assigned using the TCRdist pipeline. A later analysis defined each TCR beta chain by its CDR3 amino acid sequence plus V-gene family, and excluded reads lacking a unique V-gene family. To address suspected cross-contamination and a sequencing artifact, a later analysis removed approximately 590 highly shared, low-generation-probability nucleotide sequences. For each public chain, a later analysis derived a clonal expansion index from normalized ranks of inferred template counts within each repertoire. A later analysis computed generation probabilities with a VDJ recombination model fitted to out-of-frame rearrangements, and checked the results against IGoR. In a later analysis, hypergeometric tests were used to score TCR-TCR, TCR-HLA and TCR-CMV co-occurrence, with a repertoire-size bias correction applied to TCR pairs. False discovery rates were estimated in a later analysis by permuting HLA or CMV assignments 20 times. A later analysis grouped co-occurring TCRs with DBSCAN, adding TCRdist sequence similarity when clustering within HLA-allele-positive subsets. Repertoires with fewer than 30,000 or more than 120,000 public chains, plus five repertoires with anomalous nucleotide sharing, were excluded from co-occurrence clustering. The source is immuneACCESS, and TCRdb retained only in-frame sequences with V and J called. Part of the clones is not carried over; for the studies checked, unresolved V genes explain less than half of this, and the remainder is unexplained. The V and J calls and the clone size are those of that table, but D and trimming were determined from the DNA. The sample table holds some 220,000 clones, of which approximately 82% were seen once. About 0.58% of the sample is held by the ten biggest clonotypes.

The chain uses TRBV30 and TRBJ1-6, with the D gene call left open. The material sequenced was PBMCs. The receptor's source is a woman aged 35 to 49 in good health and CMV-seronegative. The CDR3 protein: CAWSVLNSYNSPLHF. The nucleotides read TGTGCCTGGAGTGTCCTAAACTCCTATAATTCACCCCTCCACTTT. Full variable domain (CDR3 extended with the reference TRBV30 and TRBJ1-6 proteins): SQTIHQWPATLVQPVGSPLSLECTVEGTSNPNLYWYRQAAGRGLQLLFYSVGIGQISSEVPQNLSASRPQDRQFILSSKKLLLSDSGFYLCAWSVLNSYNSPLHFGNGTRLTVT.